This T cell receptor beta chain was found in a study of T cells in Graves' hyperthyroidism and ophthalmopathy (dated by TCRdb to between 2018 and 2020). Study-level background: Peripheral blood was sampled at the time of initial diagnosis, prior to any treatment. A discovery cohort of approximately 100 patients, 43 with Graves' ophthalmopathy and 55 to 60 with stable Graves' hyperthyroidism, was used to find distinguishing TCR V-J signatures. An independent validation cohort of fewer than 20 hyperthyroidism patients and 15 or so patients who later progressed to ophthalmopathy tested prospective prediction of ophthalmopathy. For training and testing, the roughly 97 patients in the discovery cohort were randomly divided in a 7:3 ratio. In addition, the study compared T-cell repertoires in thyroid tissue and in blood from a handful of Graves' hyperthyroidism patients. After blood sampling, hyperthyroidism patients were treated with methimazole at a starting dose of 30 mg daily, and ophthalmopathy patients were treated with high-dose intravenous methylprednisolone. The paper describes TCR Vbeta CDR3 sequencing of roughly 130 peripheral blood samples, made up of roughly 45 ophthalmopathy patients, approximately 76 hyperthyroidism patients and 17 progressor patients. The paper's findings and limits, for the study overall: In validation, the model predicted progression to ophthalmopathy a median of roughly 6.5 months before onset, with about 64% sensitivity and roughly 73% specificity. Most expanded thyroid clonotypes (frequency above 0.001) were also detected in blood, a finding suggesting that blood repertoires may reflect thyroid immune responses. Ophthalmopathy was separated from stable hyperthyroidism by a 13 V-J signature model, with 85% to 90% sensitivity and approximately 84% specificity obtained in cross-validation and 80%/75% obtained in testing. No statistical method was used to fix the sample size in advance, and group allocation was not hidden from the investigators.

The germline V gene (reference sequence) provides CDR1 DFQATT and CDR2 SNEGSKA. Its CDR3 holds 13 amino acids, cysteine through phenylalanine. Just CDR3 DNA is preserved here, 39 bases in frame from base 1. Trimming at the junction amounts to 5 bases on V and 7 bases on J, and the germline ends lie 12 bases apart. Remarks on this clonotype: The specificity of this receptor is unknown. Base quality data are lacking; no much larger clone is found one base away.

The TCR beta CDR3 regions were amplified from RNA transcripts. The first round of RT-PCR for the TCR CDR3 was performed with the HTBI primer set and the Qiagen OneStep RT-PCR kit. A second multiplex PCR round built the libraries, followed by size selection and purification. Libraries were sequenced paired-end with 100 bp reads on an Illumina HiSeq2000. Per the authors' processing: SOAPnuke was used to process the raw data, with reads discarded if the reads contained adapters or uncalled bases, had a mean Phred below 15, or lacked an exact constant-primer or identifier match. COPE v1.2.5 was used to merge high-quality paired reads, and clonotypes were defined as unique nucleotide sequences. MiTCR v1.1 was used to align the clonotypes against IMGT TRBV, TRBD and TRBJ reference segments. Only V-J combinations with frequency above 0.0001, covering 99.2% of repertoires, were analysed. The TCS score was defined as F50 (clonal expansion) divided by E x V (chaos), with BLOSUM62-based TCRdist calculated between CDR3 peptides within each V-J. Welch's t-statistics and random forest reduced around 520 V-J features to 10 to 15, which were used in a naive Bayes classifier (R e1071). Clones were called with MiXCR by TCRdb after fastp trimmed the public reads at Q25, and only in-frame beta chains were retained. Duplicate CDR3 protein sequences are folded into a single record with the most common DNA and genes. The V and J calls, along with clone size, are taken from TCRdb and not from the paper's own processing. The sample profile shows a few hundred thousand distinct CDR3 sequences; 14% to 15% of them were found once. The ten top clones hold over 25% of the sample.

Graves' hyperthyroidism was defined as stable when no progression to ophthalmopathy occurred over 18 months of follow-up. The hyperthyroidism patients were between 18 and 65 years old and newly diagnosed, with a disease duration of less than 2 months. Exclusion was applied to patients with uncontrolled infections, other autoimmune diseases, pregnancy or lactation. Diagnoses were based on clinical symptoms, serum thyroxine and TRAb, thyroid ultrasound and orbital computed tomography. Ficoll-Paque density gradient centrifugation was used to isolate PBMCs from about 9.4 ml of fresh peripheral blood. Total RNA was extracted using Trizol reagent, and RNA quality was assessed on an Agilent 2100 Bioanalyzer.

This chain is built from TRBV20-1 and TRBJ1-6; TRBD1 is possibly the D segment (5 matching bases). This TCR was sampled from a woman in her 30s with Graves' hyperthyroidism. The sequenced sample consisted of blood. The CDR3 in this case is CSASGTRNSPLHF. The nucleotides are TGCAGTGCTTCCGGGACTAGGAATTCACCCCTCCACTTT.